Following are 19 T cell receptor beta chains from one sample sequenced in a study of T cell responses to AZD1222 COVID-19 vaccine. The assay was immunoSEQ multiplex PCR, and TCRdb's table has in-frame clones only and misses some. The data hold around 72,000 clones, with about nine tenths observed a single time. Specimen: peripheral blood, collected on day 0 of AZD1222 vaccination. Every receptor here comes from an adult in good health.

This clone was observed a few times. This chain uses TRBV10-1 with TRBJ2-7, with D perhaps TRBD2 (6 bases). Germline V gene sequence: CDR1 WNHNN, CDR2 SYGVQD (reference sequence). The V gene lost 2 bases and the J gene lost 0 bases, with 14 bases spanning the gap. There are 16 residues in the CDR3. Here the CDR3 DNA reads TGCGCCAGCAGTGAGGGTTTCCGCGGGGACTCCTACGAGCAGTACTTC. Translated, it gives CASSEGFRGDSYEQYF.

The gene calls are TRBV9 and TRBJ2-2; 8 nucleotides agree with TRBD2. Germline CDR1 SGDLS, CDR2 YYNGEE. V lost 0 bases and J lost 4; bases outside the gene matches: 8. There are 17 residues in the CDR3. The CDR3 here is CASSVAAGGSGTGELFF. CDR3 sequence (DNA): TGTGCCAGCAGCGTAGCTGCGGGGGGTTCGGGCACCGGGGAGCTGTTTTTT.

This clone was detected once. The CDR3 sequence: CAWSVHSARNQPQHF. The CDR3 nucleotides read TGTGCCTGGAGTGTACACTCGGCGCGCAATCAGCCCCAGCATTTT. The chain combines TRBV30 with TRBJ1-5; no firm D call. From germline, CDR1 is GTSNPN and CDR2 SVGIG (reference sequence). The V end was cut by 0 bases, the J end by 2 bases, with 11 bases between. The CDR3 is 15 amino acids.

The chain carries TRBV6-5 and TRBJ1-2; 7 nucleotides align to TRBD1. Per germline, CDR1 MNHEY and CDR2 SVGAGI. V shed 6 bases, J shed 4 bases, and the junction held 5 bases outside the gene matches. The CDR3 sequence is 13 residues long. CDR3 nucleotide sequence: TGTGCCAGCAGGCAGGGGGTGATCTATGGCTACACCTTC. It encodes CASRQGVIYGYTF.

The chain employs TRBV30 and TRBJ1-3; tentative D call: TRBD1 (6 bases). The CDR3 is 14 residues long. V was trimmed by 3 bases and J by 0 bases, leaving 9 bases between them. CDR1 is GTSNPN and CDR2 is SVGIG in the germline V gene (reference sequence). This CDR3 reads CAWRTGYSGNTIYF. CDR3 nucleotides: TGTGCCTGGAGGACAGGATACTCTGGAAACACCATATATTTT.

The rearrangement links TRBV11-1 to TRBJ2-1, with D possibly matching TRBD1 (6 bases). The V end was cut by 5 bases, the J end by 3 bases, with 11 bases between. The CDR3 has 14 amino acids. Germline CDR1 and CDR2: SGHAT and FQDESV (reference sequence). CDR3 amino acids: CASSGRTVYNEQFF. The CDR3 nucleotides read TGTGCCAGCAGCGGACGGACAGTCTACAATGAGCAGTTCTTC. The full variable domain, its missing parts supplied by reference TRBV11-1 and TRBJ2-1, is EAEVAQSPRYKITEKSQAVAFWCDPISGHATLYWYRQILGQGPELLVQFQDESVVDDSQLPKDRFSAERLKGVDSTLKIQPAELGDSAMYLCASSGRTVYNEQFFGPGTRLTVL.

The chain combines TRBV7-6 with TRBJ1-3; 7 nucleotides line up with TRBD1. This CDR3 is 14 amino acids long. V shed 1 base and J 11 bases; nucleotides not matched to a gene: 8. CDR1 is SGHVS and CDR2 is FNYEAQ in the germline V gene. CDR3 loop: CASSLDQTGLAIYF. The CDR3 bases are TGTGCCAGCAGCTTAGACCAGACAGGGCTCGCCATATATTTT.

This chain joins TRBV27 and TRBJ2-3; D remains ambiguous. Trimming removed 6 bases at V and 9 bases at J, with 13 bases between. Germline CDR1 is MNHEY and CDR2 is SMNVEV (reference sequence). The CDR3 is made up of 12 amino acids. CDR3 sequence: CASSPNTVTQYF. The CDR3 region has the DNA TGTGCCAGCAGCCCGAATACGGTGACGCAGTATTTT.

The V and J genes are TRBV5-1 and TRBJ1-3; TRBD1 agrees at 9 bases. V lost 4 bases and J lost 1; bases outside the gene matches: 6. Germline values: CDR1 SGHRS, CDR2 YFSETQ. The CDR3 has 16 amino acids. CDR3 nucleotides: TGCGCCAGCAGCCCTACAGGGGGCCAGTCTGGAAACACCATATATTTT. It is translated as CASSPTGGQSGNTIYF.

The genes are TRBV3-1 (or the pseudogene TRBV3-2) and TRBJ1-1; D gene ambiguous. Trimming shortened V by 4 bases and J by 5 bases, and 14 bases separated the two germline ends. CDR1 is LGHDT, CDR2 YNNKEL, per germline (reference sequence). The CDR3 sequence is 14 residues long. For the CDR3, the DNA is TGTGCCAGCAGCCTGGGTCCGGGATGGACTGAAGCTTTCTTT. It encodes CASSLGPGWTEAFF.

The CDR3 loop is CASSLTQLGSSEQYF. For the CDR3, the DNA is TGTGCCAGCAGCTTAACCCAGTTGGGCTCTTCGGAGCAGTACTTC. V usage is TRBV11-2 and J usage is TRBJ2-7; D unresolved. Germline V lookup: CDR1 SGHAT, CDR2 FQNNGV. CDR3 length equals 15 residues. The V and J ends lost 2 bases and 7 bases respectively, with 18 bases between them.

The gene calls are TRBV28 and TRBJ1-3; D remains unclear. This CDR3 comprises 16 residues. In germline, CDR1 is MDHEN, CDR2 SYDVKM. V lost 3 bases, J lost 3 bases, and 15 bases lay in between. CDR3 coding DNA: TGTGCCAGCAGTTTCTCAAATGCCCTCGGTGGAAACACCATATATTTT. Amino acid sequence: CASSFSNALGGNTIYF.

The V gene is TRBV5-4, the J gene TRBJ2-1, with D perhaps TRBD1 (5 bases). Germline V gene data show CDR1 as SGHNT and CDR2 as YYREEE (reference sequence). The CDR3 consists of 13 residues. V lost 4 bases and J lost 5, with 10 bases in between. The CDR3 loop reads CASSQGHNNEQFF. The CDR3 bases are TGTGCCAGCAGCCAAGGACATAACAATGAGCAGTTCTTC. The entire variable domain, with the rest obtained from reference TRBV5-4 and TRBJ2-1, is as follows: ETGVTQSPTHLIKTRGQQVTLRCSSQSGHNTVSWYQQALGQGPQFIFQYYREEENGRGNFPPRFSGLQFPNYSSELNVNALELDDSALYLCASSQGHNNEQFFGPGTRLTVL.

The chain uses TRBV6-5 and TRBJ1-5, with 9 bases identical to TRBD1. J gave up 9 bases and V 5 bases, and 8 bases lay outside the gene matches. CDR3 length equals 14 residues. Looked up from germline, CDR1 is MNHEY and CDR2 is SVGAGI. CDR3 region: CASSLDRGDWPQHF. The DNA of the CDR3 is TGTGCCAGCAGTCTCGACAGGGGGGATTGGCCCCAGCATTTT.

This sequence joins TRBV30 and TRBJ1-5; D gene unclear. The CDR3 spans 15 residues. Trimming took 4 bases from V and 0 from J, leaving 13 bases between them. Germline values: CDR1 GTSNPN, CDR2 SVGIG (reference sequence). The CDR3 coding sequence is TGTGCCTGGAACTCAGGAGGGTCTAGCAATCAGCCCCAGCATTTT. It is translated as CAWNSGGSSNQPQHF.

In its sample, this clone was seen a few times. This sequence joins TRBV5-1 and TRBJ2-7, with TRBD1 matching over 10 bases. Per the germline V gene, CDR1 is SGHRS and CDR2 is YFSETQ. The CDR3 runs to 15 residues. J gave up 2 bases and V 4 bases, and 6 bases lay outside the gene matches. The CDR3 spells CASSVTGTGAYEQYF. CDR3 sequence (DNA): TGCGCCAGCAGCGTGACCGGGACAGGGGCCTACGAGCAGTACTTC.

V and J are TRBV7-8 and TRBJ1-2; 7 nucleotides match TRBD1. V trimming: 5 bases; J trimming: 4 bases; junction bases outside the gene matches: 7. CDR1 and CDR2 from the germline V gene are SGHVS and FQNEAQ. This CDR3 contains 14 residues. CDR3 coding DNA: TGTGCCAGCAGCCCCGACAGGGAGGTCTATGGCTACACCTTC. It is translated as CASSPDREVYGYTF.

J is TRBJ2-7 and V is TRBV25-1, with 7 bases fitting TRBD2. The J segment lost 4 bases and the V segment lost 5 bases, leaving 11 bases of the junction unmatched. This CDR3 spans 15 amino acids. In germline, CDR1 is MGHDK, CDR2 SYGVNS. CDR3 DNA sequence: TGTGCCAGCAGTCGTAGGGCGGGGGACCCTTACGAGCAGTACTTC. Protein sequence: CASSRRAGDPYEQYF.

CDR3 amino acids: CASSPGQGDYGYTF. In DNA, the CDR3 is TGTGCCAGCAGTCCGGGACAGGGGGACTATGGCTACACCTTC. The J gene is TRBJ1-2, the V gene TRBV2; TRBD1 aligns across 11 bases. The CDR3 is made up of 14 amino acids. Germline CDR1 reads SNHLY; CDR2 reads FYNNEI. With V trimmed by 5 bases and J by 3 bases, 2 bases remained unmatched.